This TCR beta chain derives from a study of cytomegalovirus exposure and HLA in healthy donors. The study, taken as a whole, reports: Roughly uniform depth of sequencing across donors was assumed in presence/absence analyses.

The PCR had 60 Vbeta and 13 Jbeta primers. Produced via immunoSEQ multiplex PCR; TCRdb's table is partial and in-frame only. In the table there are 99,000 or so clones, 75% to 90% of which are singletons. Concerning this clone: Its cognate antigen is unknown.

The trim removed 5 bases at V and 4 bases at J, leaving 9 bases unmatched. The CDR3 runs 17 residues. CDR1 is SGHVS, CDR2 FNYEAQ, per germline. Input material: PBMCs. V and J are TRBV7-6 and TRBJ2-5; 14 bases map to TRBD2. The TCR sequence derives from a man aged 25 to 45 in good health and CMV-seropositive. CDR3 loop: CASSLNPTSGGGETQYF. The CDR3 region has the DNA TGTGCCAGCAGCCTCAACCCGACTAGCGGGGGGGGAGAGACCCAGTACTTC.